This is a list of T cell receptor beta chains from one sample in a study of blood T cell repertoires in COVID-19. Data came from immunoSEQ multiplex PCR; TCRdb stores just in-frame clones and leaves some out. The top ten clones hold roughly 5.1% of a sample with about 220,000 clones, around 83% of them seen once. Sequencing was carried out using peripheral blood. All receptors derive from a woman in her seventies with COVID-19, enrolled during active disease. Both conserved end residues are part of each CDR3. The size field is filled for only some rows; it gives once, few, many or a size class.

TRBJ2-1	TRBV5-1	-	CASSQEGARYNEQFF
TRBJ1-5	TRBV6-2/TRBV6-3	-	CASSYNGGSQPQHF
TRBJ1-6	TRBV27	many	CASSPGQGNNSPLHF
TRBJ1-2	TRBV3-1/TRBV3-2	once	CASSQPDRSGGYTF
TRBJ2-5	TRBV2	-	CASSMGLAGGVETQYF
TRBJ1-4	TRBV27	-	CASSSSYRATNEKLFF
TRBJ2-1	TRBV20-1	once	CSPESGEFF
TRBJ2-7	TRBV7-9	-	CASSGPGLAGATSYEQYF
TRBJ1-1	TRBV5-6	once	CASSLLVTRTEAFF
TRBJ1-2	TRBV19	-	CASTQGGVDFGGYTF
TRBJ1-6	TRBV2	few	CASGQGTYNSPLHF
TRBJ2-1	TRBV5-1	once	CASSFLPTSGRGNEQFF
TRBJ2-2	TRBV3-1/TRBV3-2	-	CASSQDTGGYGELFF
TRBJ2-5	TRBV11-2	-	CASSVPLAGYGETQYF
TRBJ2-4	TRBV5-1	-	CASSLEGGLAKNIQYF
TRBJ2-2	TRBV30	-	CAWRVRQGGGTGELFF
TRBJ2-5	TRBV6-2/TRBV6-3	-	CASSYGAGDPETQYF
TRBJ1-5	TRBV6-1	-	CASSEVTNQPQHF
TRBJ2-7	TRBV3-1/TRBV3-2	-	CASSHRAYEQYF
TRBJ1-1	TRBV4-1	-	CASSQEQGLNTEAFF
TRBJ1-1	TRBV28	-	CASSSGQRDTEAFF
TRBJ1-2	TRBV4-2	-	CASSPTGQNYGYTF
TRBJ2-1	TRBV29-1	-	CSTRKREGPSSYNEQFF
TRBJ1-6	TRBV7-8	-	CASSTTGFNSPLHF
TRBJ2-1	TRBV18	-	CASSPASRTSYNEQFF
TRBJ2-3	TRBV29-1	-	CSVEGREGGTDTQYF
TRBJ1-1	TRBV6-5	-	CAIQGGTPEAFF
TRBJ2-1	TRBV5-6	-	CASSFPGQGIYNEQFF
TRBJ1-1	TRBV6-2/TRBV6-3	-	CASSTGHINTEAFF
TRBJ1-3	TRBV7-8	-	CASSLDSSGNTIYF